Below, 28 T cell receptor beta chains from the same sample are listed, as sequenced in a study of blood T cell repertoires in COVID-19. Sequencing was performed with immunoSEQ multiplex PCR; in TCRdb, only in-frame clones are kept and a portion is missing. The sample has about 330,000 clones, roughly 90% seen once. Sequenced sample: peripheral blood. Receptors were obtained from a woman aged 45-59 years with active or convalescent COVID-19.

This clone has only a few counts. This chain joins TRBV19 and TRBJ1-2, with 10 bases aligning to TRBD1. The CDR3 totals 13 residues. V dropped 8 bases and J dropped 2; count of bases not matched to a gene: 2. From germline, CDR1 is LNHDA and CDR2 SQIVND (reference sequence). The CDR3 spells CASAGQGNYGYTF. The CDR3, as DNA: TGTGCCAGTGCGGGACAGGGGAACTATGGCTACACCTTC.

V gene TRBV7-2 combines with J gene TRBJ2-1; 8 bases line up with TRBD1. The CDR3 has 16 residues. Germline V gene data show CDR1 as SGHTA and CDR2 as FQGNSA. The V and J ends lost 4 bases and 2 bases, in that order; junction bases with no gene match: 7. The CDR3 is CASSSPDRVAYNEQFF. The DNA for the CDR3 is TGTGCCAGCAGCTCCCCGGACAGGGTGGCCTACAATGAGCAGTTCTTC.

The chain has TRBV4-3 and TRBJ2-7, with D hard to call. The germline gives CDR1 LGHNA, CDR2 YSLEER. The CDR3 is made up of 13 amino acids. V was trimmed by 0 bases and J by 6 bases, leaving 9 bases between them. In DNA, the CDR3 is TGCGCCAGCAGCCAAGAACCGGGTAGCGAGCAGTACTTC. Translation gives CASSQEPGSEQYF.

The chain joins TRBV3-1 (or the pseudogene TRBV3-2) to TRBJ2-7; TRBD2 matches at 11 bases. This CDR3 has 15 residues. The germline gives CDR1 LGHDT, CDR2 YNNKEL (reference sequence). Trimming cost V 4 bases and J 0 bases; bases outside gene matches: 2. The CDR3 reads CASSRSGGASYEQYF. As DNA, the CDR3 is TGTGCCAGCAGCCGTAGCGGGGGGGCCTCCTACGAGCAGTACTTC.

The V gene is TRBV5-5, the J gene TRBJ2-1, with unresolved D. The V end lost 0 bases, the J end lost 5 bases, and 12 bases lay between the germline ends. Germline values: CDR1 SGHKS, CDR2 YYEKEE (reference sequence). The CDR3 has 15 amino acids. The CDR3 nucleotides are TGTGCCAGCAGCTTGGACCCAACTATTAACAATGAGCAGTTCTTC. It yields the protein CASSLDPTINNEQFF.

This clone was recorded only once. The CDR3 is CASSQSDTGELFF. In nucleotides, the CDR3 is TGTGCCAGCAGCCAATCGGACACCGGGGAGCTGTTTTTT. The chain is built from TRBV3-1 (or the pseudogene TRBV3-2) and TRBJ2-2; D is ambiguous. Germline lookup yields CDR1 LGHDT and CDR2 YNNKEL (reference sequence). Trimming took 2 bases from V and 3 from J, leaving 4 bases between them. This CDR3 has 13 amino acids.

The rearrangement links TRBV5-1 to TRBJ1-1, with D perhaps matching TRBD1 (6 bases). CDR3 length: 16 amino acids. V lost 4 bases and J lost 0, with 16 bases in between. Germline CDR1 is SGHRS and CDR2 is YFSETQ. The CDR3 bases are TGCGCCAGCAGCCCAGGACGGGACATCATGAACACTGAAGCTTTCTTT. Encoded protein: CASSPGRDIMNTEAFF.

V usage is TRBV4-3 and J usage is TRBJ2-7; tentatively, D is TRBD1 (7 bases). Looked up from germline, CDR1 is LGHNA and CDR2 is YSLEER. CDR3 length equals 18 residues. V lost 1 base and J lost 6, with 25 bases in between. The CDR3 protein is CASSQVVTGRGTLIEQYF. The CDR3 nucleotides are TGCGCCAGCAGCCAAGTTGTGACAGGGCGGGGTACCTTAATCGAGCAGTACTTC.

The chain links TRBV7-2 to TRBJ2-1; tentative D call: TRBD2 (7 bases). The CDR3 sequence is 17 residues long. The germline V and J ends were trimmed by 0 bases and 0 bases, with 12 bases remaining between them. The germline CDR1 and CDR2 sequences are SGHTA and FQGNSA. The CDR3 protein is CASSLAGGASSYNEQFF. CDR3 coding DNA: TGTGCCAGCAGCTTAGCAGGGGGGGCCAGCTCCTACAATGAGCAGTTCTTC.

This clone appeared once. V and J are TRBV7-3 and TRBJ1-1, with D perhaps matching TRBD1 (5 bases). Trimming removed 2 bases from V and 5 bases from J, with 12 bases in between. The CDR3 loop spans 14 amino acids. Germline V CDR1 and CDR2: SGHTA, FQGTGA. The CDR3 DNA reads TGTGCCAGCAGCTTAGGGGGAGGGAGGACTGAAGCTTTCTTT. Its protein product is CASSLGGGRTEAFF.

The chain uses TRBV12-5 and TRBJ2-7; the match to TRBD2 covers 8 bases. V shed 2 bases and J 6 bases; nucleotides not matched to a gene: 15. The CDR3 spans 17 residues. Germline CDR1 is LGHNT and CDR2 is FRNRAP. Here the CDR3 reads CASGLKEPGLVSLEQYF. CDR3 DNA: TGTGCTAGTGGTTTGAAGGAACCGGGACTAGTAAGTCTCGAGCAGTACTTC.

Only one count was recorded for this clone. The V gene is TRBV28, the J gene TRBJ1-4, with D unresolved. The CDR3 extends over 14 amino acids. Trimming took off 2 bases at V and 8 bases at J, with 12 bases between the two ends. Germline lookup yields CDR1 MDHEN and CDR2 SYDVKM. CDR3 loop: CASSLRMAGEKLFF. CDR3 in DNA: TGTGCCAGCAGTTTACGGATGGCGGGCGAAAAACTGTTTTTT.

This clone was picked up one time. V usage is TRBV18 and J usage is TRBJ1-1; D perhaps matches TRBD1 (5 bases). The length of the CDR3 is 13 residues. Between the trimmed V and J ends, which lost 4 bases and 5 bases, there was a span of 11 bases. Germline CDR1 KGHSH, CDR2 LQKENI. The CDR3 DNA sequence: TGTGCCAGCTCACGAGTAGGGGTGACTGAAGCTTTCTTT. Translated: CASSRVGVTEAFF. The whole variable domain, remainder taken from reference TRBV18 and TRBJ1-1, is NAGVMQNPRHLVRRRGQEARLRCSPMKGHSHVYWYRQLPEEGLKFMVYLQKENIIDESGMPKERFSAEFPKEGPSILRIQQVVRGDSAAYFCASSRVGVTEAFFGQGTRLTVV.

V and J are TRBV19 and TRBJ2-3; D unresolved. Trimming cost V 6 bases and J 1 base, with 14 bases left between them. This CDR3 comprises 15 residues. From germline, CDR1 is LNHDA and CDR2 SQIVND (reference sequence). The CDR3 nucleotides read TGTGCCAGTAGACCTAGAACGCTCGGCACAGATACGCAGTATTTT. Amino acids: CASRPRTLGTDTQYF.

This chain uses TRBV19 with TRBJ2-7; TRBD1 matches 8 bases. Germline V gene data show CDR1 as LNHDA and CDR2 as SQIVND (reference sequence). Trimming took 6 bases from V and 3 from J; bases not matched to a gene: 10. The CDR3 has 15 residues. The CDR3 spells CASSLRGTGGYEQYF. For the CDR3, the DNA is TGTGCCAGTAGCTTAAGAGGGACAGGAGGCTACGAGCAGTACTTC.

The genes are TRBV6-5 and TRBJ2-2; TRBD1 matches at 7 bases. Germline CDR1 reads MNHEY; CDR2 reads SVGAGI. This CDR3 comprises 14 residues. V dropped 8 bases and J dropped 5; count of bases not matched to a gene: 8. CDR3 DNA sequence: TGTGCCAGCGATAGACAGGGATGGACCGGGGAGCTGTTTTTT. Amino acids: CASDRQGWTGELFF.

The genes are TRBV3-1 (or the pseudogene TRBV3-2) and TRBJ2-5; 8 bases match TRBD2. Germline values: CDR1 LGHDT, CDR2 YNNKEL (reference sequence). The CDR3 is 14 amino acids. V gave up 6 bases and J gave up 5 bases; unmatched junction bases: 8. In nucleotides, the CDR3 is TGTGCCAGCAGAGCCGGGACTAGTGCCGAGACCCAGTACTTC. Translated, it gives CASRAGTSAETQYF.

The rearrangement joins TRBV18 to TRBJ2-7; D may be TRBD2 (5 bases). Germline values: CDR1 KGHSH, CDR2 LQKENI. CDR3 size: 16 residues. V shed 6 bases and J shed 2 bases, with 20 bases lying between them. The CDR3 reads CASSPVGGGRTYEQYF. CDR3 sequence (DNA): TGTGCCAGCTCCCCGGTCGGAGGAGGCCGTACCTACGAGCAGTACTTC. The full variable domain, its missing parts supplied by reference TRBV18 and TRBJ2-7, is NAGVMQNPRHLVRRRGQEARLRCSPMKGHSHVYWYRQLPEEGLKFMVYLQKENIIDESGMPKERFSAEFPKEGPSILRIQQVVRGDSAAYFCASSPVGGGRTYEQYFGPGTRLTVT.

The chain is built from TRBV5-5 and TRBJ1-1, with D tentatively TRBD1 (6 bases). Germline V gene sequence: CDR1 SGHKS, CDR2 YYEKEE (reference sequence). V lost 0 bases and J lost 2, with 14 bases in between. The CDR3 contains 16 residues. The CDR3 loop is CASSLGTVGVNTEAFF. In DNA, the CDR3 is TGTGCCAGCAGCTTGGGGACAGTGGGAGTAAACACTGAAGCTTTCTTT.

CDR3 region: CASSRRREGTEAFF. CDR3 DNA sequence: TGTGCCAGCAGCAGGAGAAGGGAGGGCACTGAAGCTTTCTTT. The genes are TRBV7-2 and TRBJ1-1; D remains ambiguous. Germline assignment: CDR1 SGHTA and CDR2 FQGNSA. The CDR3 has 14 residues. V was clipped by 5 bases and J by 4 bases, with 14 bases between them.

The chain joins TRBV4-2 to TRBJ1-5; D perhaps matches TRBD1 (6 bases). Trimming stripped 1 base from V and 3 bases from J, with 19 bases between. The length of the CDR3 is 18 residues. Germline lookup yields CDR1 LGHNA and CDR2 YNFKEQ. The DNA of the CDR3 is TGTGCCAGCAGCCAAGGGGACAAAGGGGCTCTTATCAATCAGCCCCAGCATTTT. Its translation: CASSQGDKGALINQPQHF.

The genes are TRBV11-2 and TRBJ2-7; TRBD1 agrees at 8 bases. The CDR3 has 15 residues. V lost 1 base to trimming and J lost 5 bases; unmatched junction nucleotides: 7. The germline gives CDR1 SGHAT, CDR2 FQNNGV. CDR3 in amino acids: CASSLVSRGPNEQYF. CDR3 coding DNA: TGTGCCAGCAGCTTAGTAAGCAGGGGGCCAAACGAGCAGTACTTC.

The CDR3 nucleotides are TGTGCCACCAGCAGAGAGACAGGGCAAAACACTGAAGCTTTCTTT. This codes for CATSRETGQNTEAFF. The rearrangement uses TRBV15 and TRBJ1-1, with 7 bases aligning to TRBD1. The CDR3 is 15 amino acids. Germline V gene sequence: CDR1 LNHNV, CDR2 YYDKDF (reference sequence). V lost 0 bases to trimming and J lost 2 bases; unmatched junction nucleotides: 3.

This chain's CDR3 is CASSKTSGTGGTDTQYF. The CDR3 coding sequence is TGTGCCAGCAGCAAGACCTCCGGGACAGGGGGCACAGATACGCAGTATTTT. The chain is built from TRBV14 and TRBJ2-3, with 10 bases identical to TRBD1. The CDR3 consists of 17 residues. With V trimmed by 5 bases and J by 1 base, 9 bases remained unmatched. Germline CDR1 is SGHDN and CDR2 is FVKESK. Variable domain in full (rest from reference TRBV14 and TRBJ2-3): EAGVTQFPSHSVIEKGQTVTLRCDPISGHDNLYWYRRVMGKEIKFLLHFVKESKQDESGMPNNRFLAERTGGTYSTLKVQPAELEDSGVYFCASSKTSGTGGTDTQYFGPGTRLTVL.

The DNA for the CDR3 is TGTGCCAGCAGCTTAGGGGACAGTACCTATAGCAATCAGCCCCAGCATTTT. It encodes CASSLGDSTYSNQPQHF. The rearrangement uses TRBV7-2 and TRBJ1-5; 7 bases are a match to TRBD1. CDR1 and CDR2 (germline): SGHTA, FQGNSA. The CDR3 is made up of 17 amino acids. The V gene end was trimmed by 1 base and the J gene end by 0 bases; junction bases not matched to a gene: 6.

This clone is a singleton in its sample. V and J are TRBV6-2 or TRBV6-3 and TRBJ2-6, with a weak D call TRBD2 (7 bases). Trimming took 5 bases from V and 1 from J, leaving 15 bases between them. The CDR3 runs to 17 residues. From germline, CDR1 is MNHEY and CDR2 SVGEGT. CDR3 residues: CASSTGGLGSGANVLTF. In DNA form, the CDR3 reads TGTGCCAGCAGTACGGGGGGCCTGGGTTCTGGGGCCAACGTCCTGACTTTC.

V usage is TRBV3-1 (or the pseudogene TRBV3-2) and J usage is TRBJ1-5; D is undetermined. Germline V gene sequence: CDR1 LGHDT, CDR2 YNNKEL (reference sequence). This CDR3 is 16 amino acids long. With 1 base removed from V and 4 bases from J, the gap between germline ends came to 14 bases. CDR3 nucleotide sequence: TGTGCCAGCAGCCAAGGCATTTTAGGAGGTAATCAGCCCCAGCATTTT. Its protein product is CASSQGILGGNQPQHF.

This clone is a singleton in its sample. The rearrangement uses TRBV10-3 and TRBJ1-1, with TRBD1 identical over 7 bases. This CDR3 region has 14 residues. The germline V gene encodes CDR1 ENHRY and CDR2 SYGVKD. Germline trimming cut 6 bases from V and 3 bases from J; bases unmatched to any gene: 7. CDR3 nucleotides: TGTGCCATCAGGACGACAGGGTCGGACACTGAAGCTTTCTTT. Translating it yields CAIRTTGSDTEAFF.